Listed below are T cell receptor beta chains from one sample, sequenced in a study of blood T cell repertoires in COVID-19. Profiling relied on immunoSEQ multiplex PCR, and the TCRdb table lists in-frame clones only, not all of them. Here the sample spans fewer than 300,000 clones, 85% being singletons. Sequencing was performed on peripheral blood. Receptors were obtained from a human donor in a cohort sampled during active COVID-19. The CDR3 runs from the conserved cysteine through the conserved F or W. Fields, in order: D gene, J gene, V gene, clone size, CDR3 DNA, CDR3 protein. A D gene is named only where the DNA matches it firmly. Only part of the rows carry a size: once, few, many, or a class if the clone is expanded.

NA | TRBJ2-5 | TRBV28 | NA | TGTGCCAGCAGTTTAGGAGCTCAGGGACAAGAGACCCAGTACTTC | CASSLGAQGQETQYF
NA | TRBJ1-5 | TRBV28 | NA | TGTGCCAGCAGTTTTTTCTTCGGAGGCAATCAGCCCCAGCATTTT | CASSFFFGGNQPQHF
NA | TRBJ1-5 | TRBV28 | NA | TGTGCCAGCAGTTTAATACAGAACAATCAGCCCCAGCATTTT | CASSLIQNNQPQHF
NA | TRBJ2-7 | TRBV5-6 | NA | TGTGCCAGCAGCTTGGAACATTACGAGCAGTACTTC | CASSLEHYEQYF
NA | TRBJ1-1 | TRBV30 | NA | TGTGCCTGGAGTGTACTGGGTTCGGGTGAAGCTTTCTTT | CAWSVLGSGEAFF
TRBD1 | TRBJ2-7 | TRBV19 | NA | TGTGCCAGTAGTATAGATGGGCCCGGGACAGGGGGCAACTACGAGCAGTACTTC | CASSIDGPGTGGNYEQYF
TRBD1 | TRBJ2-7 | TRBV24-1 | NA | TGTGCCACCAGTGGGGACAGGAGCTCCTACGAGCAGTACTTC | CATSGDRSSYEQYF
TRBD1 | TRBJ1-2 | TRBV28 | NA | TGTGCCAGCAGTCCTCACAGACAGGGCGGCCCTGGCTACACCTTC | CASSPHRQGGPGYTF
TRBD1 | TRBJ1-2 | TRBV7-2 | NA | TGTGCCAGCAGCCCCAACTCCGGGACAGACTATGGCTACACCTTC | CASSPNSGTDYGYTF
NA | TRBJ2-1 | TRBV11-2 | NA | TGTGCCAGCAGCCGTTCCAACATAGTTCAGGATGAGCAGTTCTTC | CASSRSNIVQDEQFF
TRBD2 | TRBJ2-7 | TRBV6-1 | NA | TGTGCCAGCAGTGTTGCGGCCGGGACTAGCGGGAGCTACGAGCAGTACTTC | CASSVAAGTSGSYEQYF
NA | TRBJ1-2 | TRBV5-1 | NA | TGCGCCAGCAGCTTGGATCTTACGGTGAGGGACTATGGCTACACCTTC | CASSLDLTVRDYGYTF
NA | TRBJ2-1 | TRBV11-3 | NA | TGTGCCAGCAGCTTAGACAGACTCGGTGAGCAGTTCTTC | CASSLDRLGEQFF
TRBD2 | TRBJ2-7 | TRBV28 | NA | TGTGCCAGCAGTTGGCGCGGGGGCTACGAGCAGTACTTC | CASSWRGGYEQYF
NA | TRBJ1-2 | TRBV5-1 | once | TGCGCCAGCAGCTTGGCCGCGTCGAAGGACAGCTATGGCTACACCTTC | CASSLAASKDSYGYTF
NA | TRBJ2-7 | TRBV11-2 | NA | TGTGCCAGCAGCCGAAACGGAAACGGGGAGCAGTACTTC | CASSRNGNGEQYF
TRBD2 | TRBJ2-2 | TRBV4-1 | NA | TGCGCCAGCAGCCTAAATAGCGGGAGTGGGCCCGGGGAGCTGTTTTTT | CASSLNSGSGPGELFF
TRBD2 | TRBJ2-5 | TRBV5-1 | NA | TGCGCCAGCAGCTTGGGGCCAGCGGGAGCCCAAGAGACCCAGTACTTC | CASSLGPAGAQETQYF
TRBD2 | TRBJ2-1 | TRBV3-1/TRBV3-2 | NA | TGTGCCAGCAGCCAAGTTCCTAGCGGGAAAGGTGAGCAGTTCTTC | CASSQVPSGKGEQFF
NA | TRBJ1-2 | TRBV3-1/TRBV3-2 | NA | TGTGCCAGCAGCCTTGGGGAGACCTATGGCTACACCTTC | CASSLGETYGYTF
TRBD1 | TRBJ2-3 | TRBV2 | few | TGTGCCAGCAGACCTACAGGGGCAGATACGCAGTATTTT | CASRPTGADTQYF
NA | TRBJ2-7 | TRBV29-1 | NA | TGCAGCGTTGAATTGACGAGGAACGAGCAGTACTTC | CSVELTRNEQYF
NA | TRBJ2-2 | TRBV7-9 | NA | TGTGCCAGCAGTCTCTCTTTATTGTACACCGGGGAGCTGTTTTTT | CASSLSLLYTGELFF
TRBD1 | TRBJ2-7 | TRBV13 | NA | TGTGCCAGCAGCTTAGACAGGGGGCGAGGAGAGCAGTACTTC | CASSLDRGRGEQYF
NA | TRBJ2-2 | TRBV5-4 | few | TGTGCCAGTTCGGAGAGGGTCGGGGAGCTGTTTTTT | CASSERVGELFF
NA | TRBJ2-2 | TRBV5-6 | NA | TGTGCCAGCAGCCCCATCCAAGGGGTGAACACCGGGGAGCTGTTTTTT | CASSPIQGVNTGELFF
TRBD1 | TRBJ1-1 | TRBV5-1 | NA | TGCGCCAGCAGCTTCCAGACAGGGGAGGGCACTGAAGCTTTCTTT | CASSFQTGEGTEAFF
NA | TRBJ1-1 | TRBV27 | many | TGTGCCAGCAGTTTCACAGGGTCGGGAACTGAAGCTTTCTTT | CASSFTGSGTEAFF
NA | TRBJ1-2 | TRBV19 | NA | TGTGCCAGTAGTATCGGCTATGGCTACACCTTC | CASSIGYGYTF
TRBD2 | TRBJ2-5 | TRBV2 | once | TGTGCCAGCAGTGTTGGGGTAGCGGGTAGACAAGAGACCCAGTACTTC | CASSVGVAGRQETQYF
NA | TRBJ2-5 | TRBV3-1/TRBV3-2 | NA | TGTGCCAGCAGCCATCGAGAGACCCAGTACTTC | CASSHRETQYF
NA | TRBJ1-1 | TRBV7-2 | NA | TGTGCCAGCAGCTTCATGGGGGGACGGGGAAGGTTTGAGGAAGCTTTCTTT | CASSFMGGRGRFEEAFF
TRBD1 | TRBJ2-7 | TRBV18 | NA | TGTGCCAGCTCGCGGGACAGGGGCAACGAGCAGTACTTC | CASSRDRGNEQYF
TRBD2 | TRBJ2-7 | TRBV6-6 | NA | TGTGCCAGCAGTTACTCAACTAGCGGCCCCTACGAGCAGTACTTC | CASSYSTSGPYEQYF
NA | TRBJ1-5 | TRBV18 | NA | TGTGCCAGCTCACCGGAGACAGGCGGGGGAACGACGAGTCAGCCCCAGCATTTT | CASSPETGGGTTSQPQHF
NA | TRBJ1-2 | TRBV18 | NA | TGTGCCAGCTCACCTGGAGTGTCTAGTGGCTACACCTTC | CASSPGVSSGYTF
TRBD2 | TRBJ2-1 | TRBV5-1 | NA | TGCGCCAGCAGCTCGGCGGGGGGACTAGTCAATGAGCAGTTCTTC | CASSSAGGLVNEQFF
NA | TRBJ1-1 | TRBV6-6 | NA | TGTGCCAGCAGCCTAAAGTTCCGAACTGAAGCTTTCTTT | CASSLKFRTEAFF
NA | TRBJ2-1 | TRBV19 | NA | TGTGCCAGTAGCTGGACGGGAAGCTCCTACAATGAGCAGTTCTTC | CASSWTGSSYNEQFF
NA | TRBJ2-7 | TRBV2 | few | TGTGCCAGCAGCCCCGCCTACGAGCAGTACTTC | CASSPAYEQYF
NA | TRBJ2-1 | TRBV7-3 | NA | TGTGCCAGCAGCCGTTTGCCGACTAGCTCCTACAATGAGCAGTTCTTC | CASSRLPTSSYNEQFF
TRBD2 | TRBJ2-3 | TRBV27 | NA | TGTGCCAGCACCCGGGGACTAGCGTCGGATACGCAGTATTTT | CASTRGLASDTQYF
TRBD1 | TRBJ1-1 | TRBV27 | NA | TGTGCCAGCAGTCACGGACAGGGCGACATGAACACTGAAGCTTTCTTT | CASSHGQGDMNTEAFF
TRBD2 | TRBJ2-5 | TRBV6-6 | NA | TGTGCCAGCAGTTACGAAAGCGGGAGGGCCTTAGGGACCCAGTACTTC | CASSYESGRALGTQYF
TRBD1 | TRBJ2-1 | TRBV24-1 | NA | TGTGCCACCAGTGGCCCTTCTGGGACAGGGACGAATGAGCAGTTCTTC | CATSGPSGTGTNEQFF